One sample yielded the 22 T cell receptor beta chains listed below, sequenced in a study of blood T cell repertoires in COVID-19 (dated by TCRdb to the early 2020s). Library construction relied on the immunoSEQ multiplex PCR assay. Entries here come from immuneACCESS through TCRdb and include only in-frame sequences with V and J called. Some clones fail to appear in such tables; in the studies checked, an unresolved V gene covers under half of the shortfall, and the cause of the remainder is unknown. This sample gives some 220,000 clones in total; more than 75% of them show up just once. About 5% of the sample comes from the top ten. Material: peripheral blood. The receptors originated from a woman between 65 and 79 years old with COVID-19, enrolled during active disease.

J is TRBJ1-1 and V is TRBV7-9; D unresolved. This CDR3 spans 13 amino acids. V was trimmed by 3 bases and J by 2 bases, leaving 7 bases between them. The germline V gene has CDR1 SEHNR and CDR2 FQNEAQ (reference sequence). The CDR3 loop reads CASSFTTNTEAFF. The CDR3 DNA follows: TGTGCCAGCAGCTTCACCACTAACACTGAAGCTTTCTTT.

CDR3 coding DNA: TGTGCCAGCAGCTTAGCTCCGGGGGGACCCTACGAGCAGTACTTC. It yields the protein CASSLAPGGPYEQYF. The V and J genes are TRBV7-8 and TRBJ2-7; 7 positions agree with TRBD2. J was trimmed by 2 bases and V by 0 bases; bases with no gene match: 4. Germline CDR1 and CDR2: SGHVS and FQNEAQ. This CDR3 is 15 amino acids long.

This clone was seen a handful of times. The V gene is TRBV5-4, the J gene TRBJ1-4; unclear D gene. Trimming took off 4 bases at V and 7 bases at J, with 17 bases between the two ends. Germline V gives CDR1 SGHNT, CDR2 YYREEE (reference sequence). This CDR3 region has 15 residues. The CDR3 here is CASSRREGQVEKLFF. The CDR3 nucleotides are TGTGCCAGCAGCCGCCGGGAGGGTCAGGTTGAAAAACTGTTTTTT.

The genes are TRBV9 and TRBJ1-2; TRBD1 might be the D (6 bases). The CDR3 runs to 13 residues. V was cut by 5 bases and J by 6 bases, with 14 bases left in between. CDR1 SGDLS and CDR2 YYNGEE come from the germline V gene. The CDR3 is CASSYRAGHGYTF. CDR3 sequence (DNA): TGTGCCAGCAGTTACAGGGCCGGCCATGGCTACACCTTC.

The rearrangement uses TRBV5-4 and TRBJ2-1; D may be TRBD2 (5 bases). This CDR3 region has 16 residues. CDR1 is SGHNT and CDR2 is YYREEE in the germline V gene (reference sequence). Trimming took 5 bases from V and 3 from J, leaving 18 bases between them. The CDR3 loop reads CASSFLRDSIYNEQFF. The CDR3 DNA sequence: TGTGCCAGCAGTTTTCTTCGGGATAGCATCTACAATGAGCAGTTCTTC.

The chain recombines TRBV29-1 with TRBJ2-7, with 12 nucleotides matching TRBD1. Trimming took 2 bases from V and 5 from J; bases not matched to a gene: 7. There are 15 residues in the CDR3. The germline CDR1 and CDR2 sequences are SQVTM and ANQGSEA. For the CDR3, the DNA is TGCAGCGTTGAACCCCGGGACAGGGGGCTCCACGAGCAGTACTTC. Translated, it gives CSVEPRDRGLHEQYF.

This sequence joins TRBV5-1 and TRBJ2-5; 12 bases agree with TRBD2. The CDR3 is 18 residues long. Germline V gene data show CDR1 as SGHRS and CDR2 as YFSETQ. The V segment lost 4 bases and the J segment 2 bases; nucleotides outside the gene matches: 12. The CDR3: CASSPSPLLAGGQETQYF. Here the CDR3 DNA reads TGCGCCAGCAGCCCGTCCCCCCTACTAGCGGGGGGACAAGAGACCCAGTACTTC. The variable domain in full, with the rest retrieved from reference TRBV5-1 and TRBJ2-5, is KAGVTQTPRYLIKTRGQQVTLSCSPISGHRSVSWYQQTPGQGLQFLFEYFSETQRNKGNFPGRFSGRQFSNSRSEMNVSTLELGDSALYLCASSPSPLLAGGQETQYFGPGTRLLVL.

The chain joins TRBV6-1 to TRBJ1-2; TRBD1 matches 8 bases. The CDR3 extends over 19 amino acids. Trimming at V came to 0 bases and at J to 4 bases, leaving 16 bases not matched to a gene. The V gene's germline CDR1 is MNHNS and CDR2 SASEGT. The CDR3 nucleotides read TGTGCCAGCAGTGAAGCGGGGAGACAGGGGCCGCGGGGTCCCTATGGCTACACCTTC. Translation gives CASSEAGRQGPRGPYGYTF.

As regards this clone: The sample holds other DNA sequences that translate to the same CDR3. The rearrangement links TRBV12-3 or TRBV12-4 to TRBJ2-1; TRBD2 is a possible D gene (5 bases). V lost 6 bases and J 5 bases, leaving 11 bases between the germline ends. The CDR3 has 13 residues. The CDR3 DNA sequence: TGTGCCAGCAGCCTCTTGAGGGACAATGAGCAGTTCTTC. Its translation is CASSLLRDNEQFF.

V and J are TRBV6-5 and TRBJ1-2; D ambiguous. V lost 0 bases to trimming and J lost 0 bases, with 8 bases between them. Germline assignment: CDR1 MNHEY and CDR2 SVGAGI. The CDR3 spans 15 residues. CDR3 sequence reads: CASSYSGTSNYGYTF. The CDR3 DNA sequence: TGTGCCAGCAGTTACTCGGGCACATCTAACTATGGCTACACCTTC.

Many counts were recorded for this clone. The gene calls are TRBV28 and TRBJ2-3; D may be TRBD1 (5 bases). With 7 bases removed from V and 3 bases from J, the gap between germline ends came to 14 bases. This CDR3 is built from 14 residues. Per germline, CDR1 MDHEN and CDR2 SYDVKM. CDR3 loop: CASNPGGATDTQYF. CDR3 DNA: TGTGCCAGCAACCCGGGTGGGGCAACAGATACGCAGTATTTT. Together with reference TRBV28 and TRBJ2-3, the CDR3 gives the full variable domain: DVKVTQSSRYLVKRTGEKVFLECVQDMDHENMFWYRQDPGLGLRLIYFSYDVKMKEKGDIPEGYSVSREKKERFSLILESASTNQTSMYLCASNPGGATDTQYFGPGTRLTVL.

CDR3: CASSSPSGNSYEQYF. The CDR3 nucleotides are TGTGCCAGCAGCTCCCCTAGCGGGAACTCCTACGAGCAGTACTTC. This chain joins TRBV5-4 and TRBJ2-7; 9 bases agree with TRBD2. Germline V gene lookup returns CDR1 SGHNT and CDR2 YYREEE (reference sequence). V shed 3 bases and J 0 bases; nucleotides not matched to a gene: 4. The CDR3 totals 15 residues.

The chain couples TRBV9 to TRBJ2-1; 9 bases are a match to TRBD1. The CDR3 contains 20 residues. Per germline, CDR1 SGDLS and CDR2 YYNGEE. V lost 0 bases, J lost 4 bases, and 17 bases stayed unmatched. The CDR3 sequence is CASSVVGTGLSGSGYNEQFF. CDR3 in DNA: TGTGCCAGCAGCGTAGTCGGGACAGGGTTATCGGGTAGTGGATACAATGAGCAGTTCTTC.

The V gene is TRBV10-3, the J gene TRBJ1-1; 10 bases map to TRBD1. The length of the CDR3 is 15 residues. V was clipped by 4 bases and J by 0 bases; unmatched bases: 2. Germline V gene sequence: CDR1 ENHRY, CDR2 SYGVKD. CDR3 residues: CAISGGQGVNTEAFF. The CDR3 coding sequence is TGTGCCATCAGTGGAGGACAGGGGGTGAACACTGAAGCTTTCTTT.

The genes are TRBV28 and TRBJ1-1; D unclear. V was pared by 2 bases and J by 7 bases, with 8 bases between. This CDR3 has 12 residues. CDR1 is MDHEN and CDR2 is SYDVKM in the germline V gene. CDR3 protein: CASSLERIEAFF. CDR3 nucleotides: TGTGCCAGCAGTTTAGAGAGAATTGAAGCTTTCTTT.

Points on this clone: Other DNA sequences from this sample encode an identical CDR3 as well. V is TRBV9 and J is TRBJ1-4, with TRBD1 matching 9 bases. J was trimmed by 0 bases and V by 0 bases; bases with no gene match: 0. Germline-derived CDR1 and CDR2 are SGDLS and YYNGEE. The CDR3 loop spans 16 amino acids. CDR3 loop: CASSVGQGATNEKLFF. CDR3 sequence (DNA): TGTGCCAGCAGCGTAGGACAGGGGGCAACTAATGAAAAACTGTTTTTT.

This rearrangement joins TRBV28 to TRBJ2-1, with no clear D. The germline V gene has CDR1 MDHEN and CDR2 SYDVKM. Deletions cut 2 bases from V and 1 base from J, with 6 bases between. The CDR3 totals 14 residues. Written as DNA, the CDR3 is TGTGCCAGCAGTTTAGGCGGTTCCTACAATGAGCAGTTCTTC. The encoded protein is CASSLGGSYNEQFF.

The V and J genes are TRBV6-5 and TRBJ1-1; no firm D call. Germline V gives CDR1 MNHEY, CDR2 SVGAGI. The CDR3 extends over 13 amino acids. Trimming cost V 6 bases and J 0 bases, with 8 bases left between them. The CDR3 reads CASRLGLNTEAFF. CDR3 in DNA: TGTGCCAGCAGACTGGGCTTGAACACTGAAGCTTTCTTT.

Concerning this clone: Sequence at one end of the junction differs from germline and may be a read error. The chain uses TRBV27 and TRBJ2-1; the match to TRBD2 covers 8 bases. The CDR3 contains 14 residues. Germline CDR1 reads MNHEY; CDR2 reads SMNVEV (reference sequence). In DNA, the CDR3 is TGTACCAGCAGGCAGCGGGAGCCCCGCAATGAGCAGTTCTTC. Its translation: CTSRQREPRNEQFF.

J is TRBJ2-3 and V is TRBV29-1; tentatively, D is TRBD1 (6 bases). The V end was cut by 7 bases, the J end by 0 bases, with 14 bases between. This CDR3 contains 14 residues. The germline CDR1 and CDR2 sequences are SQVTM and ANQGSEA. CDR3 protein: CSARTDPSTDTQYF. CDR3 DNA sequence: TGCAGCGCCCGGACAGACCCTAGCACAGATACGCAGTATTTT.

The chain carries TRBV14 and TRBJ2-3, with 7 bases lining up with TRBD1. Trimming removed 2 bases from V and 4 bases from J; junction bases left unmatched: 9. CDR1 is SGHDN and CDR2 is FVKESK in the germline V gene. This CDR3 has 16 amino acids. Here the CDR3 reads CASSQPPGQPPDTQYF. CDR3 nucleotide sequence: TGTGCCAGCAGCCAACCACCGGGACAGCCCCCAGATACGCAGTATTTT.

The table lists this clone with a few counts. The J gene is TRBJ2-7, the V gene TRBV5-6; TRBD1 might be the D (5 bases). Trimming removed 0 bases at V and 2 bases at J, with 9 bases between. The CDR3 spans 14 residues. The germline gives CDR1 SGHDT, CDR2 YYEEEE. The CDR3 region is CASSLGQLTYEQYF. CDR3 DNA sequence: TGTGCCAGCAGCTTGGGACAGCTAACCTACGAGCAGTACTTC.